Following are 4 T cell receptor beta chains from one sample sequenced in a study of cytomegalovirus exposure and HLA in healthy donors. The primer mix had 60 Vbeta and 13 Jbeta primers. Produced via immunoSEQ multiplex PCR; TCRdb's table is partial and in-frame only. The sample holds fewer than 150,000 clones; over 70% are singletons and the top ten take 8.8%. Material for sequencing was PBMCs. The receptors originated from a female donor in good health and CMV-seropositive.

The chain has TRBV10-2 and TRBJ2-5; maybe TRBD1 (5 bases). V was shortened by 0 bases and J by 4 bases, with 21 bases between the two germline ends. CDR3 size: 18 residues. From germline, CDR1 is WSHSY and CDR2 SAAADI. The CDR3 loop reads CASSESHRSRAQGETQYF. The CDR3 bases are TGCGCCAGCAGTGAGTCCCACCGGTCCAGAGCCCAGGGAGAGACCCAGTACTTC.

The rearrangement links TRBV5-6 to TRBJ2-1, with 11 bases aligning to TRBD2. V lost 6 bases and J lost 7; bases outside the gene matches: 6. Germline assignment: CDR1 SGHDT and CDR2 YYEEEE. The CDR3 covers 14 residues. DNA for the CDR3: TGTGCCAGCATCAAACTAGCGGGAGAGAATGAGCAGTTCTTC. Protein: CASIKLAGENEQFF. Filled out from reference TRBV5-6 and TRBJ2-1, the complete variable domain reads DAGVTQSPTHLIKTRGQQVTLRCSPKSGHDTVSWYQQALGQGPQFIFQYYEEEERQRGNFPDRFSGHQFPNYSSELNVNALLLGDSALYLCASIKLAGENEQFFGPGTRLTVL.

The chain uses TRBV19 and TRBJ2-6, with D perhaps matching TRBD1 (6 bases). This CDR3 comprises 17 residues. CDR1 is LNHDA and CDR2 is SQIVND in the germline V gene (reference sequence). V was cut by 3 bases and J by 2 bases, with 14 bases left in between. CDR3 residues: CASSMRGQRAGANVLTF. CDR3 sequence (DNA): TGTGCCAGTAGTATGAGAGGACAGAGGGCTGGGGCCAACGTCCTGACTTTC.

In its sample, this clone was seen once. This chain uses TRBV18 with TRBJ1-1; D possibly corresponds to TRBD1 (5 bases). CDR3 length: 14 amino acids. The germline V gene encodes CDR1 KGHSH and CDR2 LQKENI. V was clipped by 3 bases and J by 3 bases, with 11 bases between them. The CDR3 here is CASSPRATDTEAFF. The CDR3 nucleotides read TGTGCCAGCTCACCCAGGGCTACGGACACTGAAGCTTTCTTT.